This paragraph reports one TCR beta chain. As yet, its antigen is unknown. This sample stems from a study of cytomegalovirus exposure and HLA in healthy donors. Notes on the study in general: The finding came from a later analysis; first-cohort TCR clusters tended to co-occur in the 130 or so validation repertoires. The classifier, whose performance was assessed in both the original and validation cohorts, reportedly diagnosed cytomegalovirus status with high specificity and sensitivity. Rare TCR sequences predominated, though certain public TCRs were found in many donors. The study put 150 or so TCR beta chains on its list as cytomegalovirus-associated.

Profiled with immunoSEQ multiplex PCR; TCRdb holds only in-frame clones, not every one. The sample lists more than 95,000 clones, 90% to 97% occurring once. J was trimmed by 6 bases and V by 4 bases; bases with no gene match: 5. Germline lookup yields CDR1 MNHEY and CDR2 SVGAGI. This CDR3 is built from 13 residues. Specimen: PBMCs. This clonotype originated in a man younger than 35 in good health and CMV-seronegative. V usage is TRBV6-5 and J usage is TRBJ1-2, with 7 bases identical to TRBD1. As DNA, the CDR3 is TGTGCCAGCAGTTGGACAGGCATCGATGGCTACACCTTC. Translated, it gives CASSWTGIDGYTF.